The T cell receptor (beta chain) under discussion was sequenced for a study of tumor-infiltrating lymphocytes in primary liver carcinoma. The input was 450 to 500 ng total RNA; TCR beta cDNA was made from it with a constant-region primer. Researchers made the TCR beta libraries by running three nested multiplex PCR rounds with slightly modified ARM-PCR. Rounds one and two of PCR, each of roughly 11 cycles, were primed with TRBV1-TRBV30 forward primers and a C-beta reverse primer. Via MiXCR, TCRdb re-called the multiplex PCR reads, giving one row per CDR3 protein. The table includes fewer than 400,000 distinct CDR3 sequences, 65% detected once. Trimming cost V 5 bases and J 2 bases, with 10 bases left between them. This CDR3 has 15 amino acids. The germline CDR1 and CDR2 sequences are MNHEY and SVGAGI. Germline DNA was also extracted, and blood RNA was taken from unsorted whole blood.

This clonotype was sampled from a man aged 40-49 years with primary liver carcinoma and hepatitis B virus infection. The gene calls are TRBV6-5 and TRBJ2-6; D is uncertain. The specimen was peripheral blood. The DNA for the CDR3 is TGTGCCAGCAGTCCACGACGGACTGGGGCCAACGTCCTGACTTTC. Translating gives CASSPRRTGANVLTF.